This record looks at one TCR beta chain sequence and its context. Its antigen is still unknown. The sample is drawn from a study of blood T cells in healthy people across ages. Overall study: The capture of about one barcoded beta molecule per two T cells was achieved by template switching.

Using a J-beta primer mix together with a sample-barcoded 5' primer, a second PCR was run for about 7 to 12 cycles. Each cDNA molecule received a tag from a template-switch adaptor that had 12 random nucleotides. TCRdb passed the 5' RACE reads through MiXCR, listing each CDR3 protein once. The sample records 550,000 to 650,000 distinct CDR3 sequences, about 27% being singletons. Study-level findings and limits: The diversity estimates, figures obtained from one million T cells, were considered underestimates.

Germline loops: CDR1 SEHNR, CDR2 FQNEAQ (reference sequence). The CDR3 covers 19 residues. The V gene lost 4 bases and the J gene lost 4 bases, with 29 bases spanning the gap. The sample also formed part of further work on T cells of mothers and their children. That report adds: Microchimeric T cell clones that persisted were not detected.

This receptor was identified in a boy aged 2 to 10 in good health. Sequenced sample: blood. The chain recombines TRBV7-9 with TRBJ2-7; a possible D gene is TRBD1 (6 bases). CDR3 nucleotide sequence: TGTGCCAGCAGCTCAGACCGGGACATACCGACCCAACGCGTTTACGAGCAGTACTTC. As protein: CASSSDRDIPTQRVYEQYF.